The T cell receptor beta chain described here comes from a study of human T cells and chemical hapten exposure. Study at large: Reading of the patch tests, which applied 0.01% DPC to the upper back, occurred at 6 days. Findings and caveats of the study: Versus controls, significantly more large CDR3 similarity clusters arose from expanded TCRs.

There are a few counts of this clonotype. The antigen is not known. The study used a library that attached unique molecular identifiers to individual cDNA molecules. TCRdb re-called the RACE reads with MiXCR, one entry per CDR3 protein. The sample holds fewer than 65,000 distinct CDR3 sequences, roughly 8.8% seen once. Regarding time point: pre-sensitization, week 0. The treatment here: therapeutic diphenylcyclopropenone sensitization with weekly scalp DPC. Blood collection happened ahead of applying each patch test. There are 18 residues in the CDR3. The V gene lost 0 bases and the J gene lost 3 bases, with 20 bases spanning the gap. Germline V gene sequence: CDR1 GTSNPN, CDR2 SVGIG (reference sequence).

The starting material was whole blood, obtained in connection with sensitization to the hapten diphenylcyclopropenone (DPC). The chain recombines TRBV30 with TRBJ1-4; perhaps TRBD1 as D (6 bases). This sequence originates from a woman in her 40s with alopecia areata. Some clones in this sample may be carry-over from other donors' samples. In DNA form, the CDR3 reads TGTGCCTGGAGTGTAAGGGCCAGGGACATCACCTCTAATGAAAAACTGTTTTTT. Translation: CAWSVRARDITSNEKLFF.